A selection of T cell receptor beta chains follows, all from one sample in a study of cytomegalovirus exposure and HLA in healthy donors. Assay: immunoSEQ multiplex PCR; the TCRdb copy retains only in-frame clones and omits some. The sample includes some 120,000 clones, around three quarters of them seen just once. The sample comprised PBMCs. Source of these receptors: a man between 18 and 29 years old in good health and CMV-seronegative. Each CDR3 is given with its conserved first and last residue. A D gene is named only where the DNA matches it firmly. A clone size is listed for some rows: how often the clone was seen (once, few, many), or a class if it is expanded.

J gene: TRBJ2-3
clone size: once
V gene: TRBV9
D gene: -
CDR3 DNA: TGTGCCAGCAGCACCTGGCCCCTCACAGATACGCAGTATTTT
CDR3 protein: CASSTWPLTDTQYF

J gene: TRBJ2-5
clone size: -
V gene: TRBV6-5
D gene: TRBD1
CDR3 DNA: TGTGCCAGCACCAGAAACAGGGGGCTTCGGGAGACCCAGTACTTC
CDR3 protein: CASTRNRGLRETQYF

J gene: TRBJ1-1
clone size: -
V gene: TRBV15
D gene: -
CDR3 DNA: TGTGCCACCAGCAGAGATACAGGGAACACTGAAGCTTTCTTT
CDR3 protein: CATSRDTGNTEAFF

J gene: TRBJ2-7
clone size: -
V gene: TRBV11-2
D gene: TRBD2
CDR3 DNA: TGTGCCAGCCCAAAAAGTGATAGCGGGAGGTCCTCCTCCTACGAGCAGTACTTC
CDR3 protein: CASPKSDSGRSSSYEQYF

J gene: TRBJ1-2
clone size: -
V gene: TRBV30
D gene: TRBD1
CDR3 DNA: TGTGCCTGGACACACAGGGGGCGCGGGTATGGCTACACCTTC
CDR3 protein: CAWTHRGRGYGYTF

J gene: TRBJ2-5
clone size: -
V gene: TRBV4-3
D gene: TRBD1
CDR3 DNA: TGCGCCAGCAGCCAAGGGACAGGGTGGGAGACCCAGTACTTC
CDR3 protein: CASSQGTGWETQYF

J gene: TRBJ1-1
clone size: -
V gene: TRBV19
D gene: TRBD1
CDR3 DNA: TGTGCCAGTAGTATCCGGGACAGGGGGCGCACGAACACTGAAGCTTTCTTT
CDR3 protein: CASSIRDRGRTNTEAFF

J gene: TRBJ2-2
clone size: -
V gene: TRBV4-3
D gene: TRBD2
CDR3 DNA: TGCGCCAGCAGCCAAGTTGGTATAGCGGGAGGGAAGAACACCGGGGAGCTGTTTTTT
CDR3 protein: CASSQVGIAGGKNTGELFF

J gene: TRBJ2-7
clone size: -
V gene: TRBV30
D gene: -
CDR3 DNA: TGTGCCAGCATCCGGGGGACCAGGAGGCACGAGCAGTACTTC
CDR3 protein: CASIRGTRRHEQYF

J gene: TRBJ2-5
clone size: -
V gene: TRBV5-4
D gene: -
CDR3 DNA: TGTGCCAGCAGCGAACCTAGAAACCAGGGTCTACAGTACTTC
CDR3 protein: CASSEPRNQGLQYF

J gene: TRBJ1-4
clone size: -
V gene: TRBV18
D gene: -
CDR3 DNA: TGTGCCAGCTCACCGCGGACTGCAACTAATGAAAAACTGTTTTTT
CDR3 protein: CASSPRTATNEKLFF

J gene: TRBJ2-7
clone size: -
V gene: TRBV4-1
D gene: TRBD1
CDR3 DNA: TGCGCCAGCAGCCCAATGACAGGGGGATGGTACGAGCAGTACTTC
CDR3 protein: CASSPMTGGWYEQYF

J gene: TRBJ2-1
clone size: -
V gene: TRBV30
D gene: -
CDR3 DNA: TGTGCCTGGAGTGCCCTAGCGATCCCCTACAATGAGCAGTTCTTC
CDR3 protein: CAWSALAIPYNEQFF

J gene: TRBJ2-7
clone size: few
V gene: TRBV14
D gene: TRBD2
CDR3 DNA: TGTGCCAGCAGCCTCTGGACTAGCGGGAGTGTGTACGAGCAGTACTTC
CDR3 protein: CASSLWTSGSVYEQYF

J gene: TRBJ2-3
clone size: once
V gene: TRBV14
D gene: -
CDR3 DNA: TGTGCCAGCAGCCAAGAGGGGACACCCGATACGCAGTATTTT
CDR3 protein: CASSQEGTPDTQYF

J gene: TRBJ2-7
clone size: -
V gene: TRBV29-1
D gene: TRBD2
CDR3 DNA: TGCAGCGTTGGACGACTAGCGGGAGGCGACGAGCAGTACTTC
CDR3 protein: CSVGRLAGGDEQYF

J gene: TRBJ2-7
clone size: few
V gene: TRBV29-1
D gene: -
CDR3 DNA: TGCGGAGTGACCTACGAGCAGTACTTC
CDR3 protein: CGVTYEQYF

J gene: TRBJ2-4
clone size: -
V gene: TRBV13
D gene: -
CDR3 DNA: TGTGCCAGCAGCTTAAGGACAGTTGGCATTCAGTACTTC
CDR3 protein: CASSLRTVGIQYF

J gene: TRBJ2-7
clone size: -
V gene: TRBV5-1
D gene: -
CDR3 DNA: TGCGCCAGCAGCTTGGCCACGGGACACGCCTTTAAGGAGCAGTACTTC
CDR3 protein: CASSLATGHAFKEQYF

J gene: TRBJ2-7
clone size: -
V gene: TRBV10-2
D gene: TRBD2
CDR3 DNA: TGCGCCAGCGGAGGCGGGAGCTCTCACGAGCAGTACTTC
CDR3 protein: CASGGGSSHEQYF

J gene: TRBJ1-1
clone size: -
V gene: TRBV4-2
D gene: TRBD1
CDR3 DNA: TGTGCCAGCAGCCTTCAGGGGGGGAACACTGAAGCTTTCTTT
CDR3 protein: CASSLQGGNTEAFF

J gene: TRBJ1-1
clone size: once
V gene: TRBV7-3
D gene: -
CDR3 DNA: TGTGCCAGCAGCTCCCTTCCCCGGGGGAACACTGAAGCTTTCTTT
CDR3 protein: CASSSLPRGNTEAFF

J gene: TRBJ1-5
clone size: -
V gene: TRBV21-1
D gene: -
CDR3 DNA: TGTGCCAGCAGCAAAGAACCTGATGCCAGGATCGGCCCTTCTCAGCCCCAGCATTTT
CDR3 protein: CASSKEPDARIGPSQPQHF

J gene: TRBJ2-7
clone size: few
V gene: TRBV2
D gene: -
CDR3 DNA: TGTGCCAGCAGCCCACAGGTTTACGAGCAGTACTTC
CDR3 protein: CASSPQVYEQYF

J gene: TRBJ2-3
clone size: -
V gene: TRBV5-1
D gene: -
CDR3 DNA: TGCGCCAGTACTGTAGCGGAGGGGACAGATACGCAGTATTTT
CDR3 protein: CASTVAEGTDTQYF

J gene: TRBJ2-7
clone size: -
V gene: TRBV7-2
D gene: -
CDR3 DNA: TGTGCCAGCAGCTTTTCAGGGACTGGCGCCTACGAGCAGTACTTC
CDR3 protein: CASSFSGTGAYEQYF

J gene: TRBJ2-7
clone size: -
V gene: TRBV29-1
D gene: TRBD2
CDR3 DNA: TGCAGCGTTGATGGGGATAGCGGGAGTTACGAGCAGTACTTC
CDR3 protein: CSVDGDSGSYEQYF

J gene: TRBJ2-6
clone size: -
V gene: TRBV7-8
D gene: TRBD1
CDR3 DNA: TGTGCCAGCAGCTTAGAGAGGGGGCTCGGGGCCAACGTCCTGACTTTC
CDR3 protein: CASSLERGLGANVLTF

J gene: TRBJ2-1
clone size: -
V gene: TRBV30
D gene: TRBD2
CDR3 DNA: TGTGCCTGGAAACGCAGCGGGACCTACAATGAGCAGTTCTTC
CDR3 protein: CAWKRSGTYNEQFF

J gene: TRBJ2-1
clone size: -
V gene: TRBV25-1
D gene: TRBD2
CDR3 DNA: TGTGCCAGCAGTGAATTTGGCGGGAGAGGGAGCAATGAGCAGTTCTTC
CDR3 protein: CASSEFGGRGSNEQFF

J gene: TRBJ2-7
clone size: once
V gene: TRBV6-5
D gene: -
CDR3 DNA: TGTGCCAGCAGACGACGGGTTAGCTCATTATACGAGCAGTACTTC
CDR3 protein: CASRRRVSSLYEQYF

J gene: TRBJ2-1
clone size: once
V gene: TRBV7-2
D gene: TRBD2
CDR3 DNA: TGTGCCAGCAGCTTAGAAGGGACTAGCGGGAGATACTACAATGAGCAGTTCTTC
CDR3 protein: CASSLEGTSGRYYNEQFF

J gene: TRBJ2-7
clone size: -
V gene: TRBV7-3
D gene: TRBD2
CDR3 DNA: TGTGCCAGCAGCTTAGCCCCGTCCTTGGGCGGGAGCGAGCAGTACTTC
CDR3 protein: CASSLAPSLGGSEQYF

J gene: TRBJ2-1
clone size: -
V gene: TRBV29-1
D gene: TRBD2
CDR3 DNA: TGCAGCGTTGAGGGGGGGACTAGCGGGTACAATGAGCAGTTCTTC
CDR3 protein: CSVEGGTSGYNEQFF

J gene: TRBJ2-1
clone size: -
V gene: TRBV9
D gene: -
CDR3 DNA: TGTGCCAGCAGCTCTAGGCCCGGAACGTACGATGAGCAGTTCTTC
CDR3 protein: CASSSRPGTYDEQFF

J gene: TRBJ1-5
clone size: -
V gene: TRBV28
D gene: -
CDR3 DNA: TGTGCCAGCAGTTCTTCCTACAATCAGCCCCAGCATTTT
CDR3 protein: CASSSSYNQPQHF

J gene: TRBJ2-2
clone size: -
V gene: TRBV29-1
D gene: TRBD2
CDR3 DNA: TGCAGCGTTGAGAGCGGGAGGGCCAACACCGGGGAGCTGTTTTTT
CDR3 protein: CSVESGRANTGELFF

J gene: TRBJ2-2
clone size: few
V gene: TRBV5-4
D gene: -
CDR3 DNA: TGTGCCAGCAGCTTTAGAGGGCCCGGGGAGCTGTTTTTT
CDR3 protein: CASSFRGPGELFF

J gene: TRBJ1-2
clone size: -
V gene: TRBV7-9
D gene: -
CDR3 DNA: TGTTCCAGCAGCTTAGCGGTCCAGTACCTCGCAAGAGGCTACACCTTC
CDR3 protein: CSSSLAVQYLARGYTF

J gene: TRBJ2-1
clone size: -
V gene: TRBV7-2
D gene: -
CDR3 DNA: TGTGCCAGCAGCTTAGGGACAGCTTACAATGAGCAGTTCTTC
CDR3 protein: CASSLGTAYNEQFF

J gene: TRBJ2-1
clone size: few
V gene: TRBV9
D gene: TRBD2
CDR3 DNA: TGTGCCAGCAGCGCTCTAGCGGGCAGACTCTACAATGAGCAGTTCTTC
CDR3 protein: CASSALAGRLYNEQFF

J gene: TRBJ1-4
clone size: -
V gene: TRBV7-3
D gene: TRBD1
CDR3 DNA: TGTGCCAGCAGCCCGGGGACAGTTGGGGGAAAACTGTTTTTT
CDR3 protein: CASSPGTVGGKLFF

J gene: TRBJ2-1
clone size: once
V gene: TRBV5-1
D gene: -
CDR3 DNA: TGCGCCAGCAGCTCGGGACTCGCTTCCTACAATGAGCAGTTCTTC
CDR3 protein: CASSSGLASYNEQFF

J gene: TRBJ2-4
clone size: -
V gene: TRBV27
D gene: -
CDR3 DNA: TGTGCCAGCAGTACACCCAGGCTGGCCAAAAACATTCAGTACTTC
CDR3 protein: CASSTPRLAKNIQYF

J gene: TRBJ1-1
clone size: -
V gene: TRBV7-9
D gene: -
CDR3 DNA: TGTGCCAGCGTACCCCCTGGAGTGAACACTGAAGCTTTCTTT
CDR3 protein: CASVPPGVNTEAFF

J gene: TRBJ1-5
clone size: -
V gene: TRBV28
D gene: TRBD1
CDR3 DNA: TGTGCCAGCAGCCCGGCCCAGGGGGCAAATCAGCCCCAGCATTTT
CDR3 protein: CASSPAQGANQPQHF

J gene: TRBJ2-7
clone size: -
V gene: TRBV7-9
D gene: -
CDR3 DNA: TGTGCCAGCAGTTTGACAGTCTACGAGCAGTACTTC
CDR3 protein: CASSLTVYEQYF

J gene: TRBJ1-2
clone size: -
V gene: TRBV6-5
D gene: TRBD1
CDR3 DNA: TGTGCCAGCAGTTACTCCGGGACAGGGGGCTATGGCTACACCTTC
CDR3 protein: CASSYSGTGGYGYTF

J gene: TRBJ2-1
clone size: once
V gene: TRBV23-1
D gene: TRBD1
CDR3 DNA: TGCGCCAGCTATCCGGGACAGGGGAACAATGAGCAGCTCTTC
CDR3 protein: CASYPGQGNNEQLF

J gene: TRBJ1-6
clone size: -
V gene: TRBV2
D gene: -
CDR3 DNA: TGTGCCAGCAGGTCGGGCACGAGGGCCAATTCACCCCTCCACTTT
CDR3 protein: CASRSGTRANSPLHF

J gene: TRBJ2-5
clone size: -
V gene: TRBV29-1
D gene: TRBD2
CDR3 DNA: TGCAGCGTTGCTAGTCGCGGGGGGGAGACCCAGTACTTC
CDR3 protein: CSVASRGGETQYF

J gene: TRBJ1-4
clone size: -
V gene: TRBV19
D gene: -
CDR3 DNA: TGTGCCAGTACCTTATCTGGACAGATGACCACTAATGAAAAACTGTTTTTT
CDR3 protein: CASTLSGQMTTNEKLFF

J gene: TRBJ2-7
clone size: -
V gene: TRBV7-3
D gene: -
CDR3 DNA: TGTGCCAGCAGCTTATCGGACGAGCAGTACTTC
CDR3 protein: CASSLSDEQYF

J gene: TRBJ2-4
clone size: -
V gene: TRBV6-1
D gene: TRBD1
CDR3 DNA: TGTGCCAGCAGTGAGGCGCTCAGACAGGGGGCATCAGCCAAAAACATTCAGTACTTC
CDR3 protein: CASSEALRQGASAKNIQYF

J gene: TRBJ1-6
clone size: once
V gene: TRBV9
D gene: TRBD1
CDR3 DNA: TGTGCCAGCAGCGGATCGACAGGGAAAAATTCACCCCTCCACTTT
CDR3 protein: CASSGSTGKNSPLHF

J gene: TRBJ2-1
clone size: few
V gene: TRBV18
D gene: TRBD2
CDR3 DNA: TGTGCCAGCTCACGACGGACTAGCGGATACAATGAGCAGTTCTTC
CDR3 protein: CASSRRTSGYNEQFF

J gene: TRBJ2-3
clone size: -
V gene: TRBV6-6
D gene: TRBD2
CDR3 DNA: TGTGCCAGCTTCACGGGAGGGCCGACAGGTACGCAGTATTTT
CDR3 protein: CASFTGGPTGTQYF

J gene: TRBJ2-7
clone size: -
V gene: TRBV28
D gene: TRBD1
CDR3 DNA: TGTGCCAGCACCCTTGGGGACAGACTCTCCTACGAGCAGTACTTC
CDR3 protein: CASTLGDRLSYEQYF